A single sample gave rise to the 10 T cell receptor beta chains below, sequenced in a study of T cell clones after liver transplantation. Libraries were prepared by immunoSEQ multiplex PCR; TCRdb keeps only in-frame clonotypes and omits some of them. The profile covers 95,000 to 110,000 clones, with approximately 79% appearing a single time and approximately 3% taken by the ten largest. Sequences were derived from CD4+ T cells from blood, sampled 45 to 50 months after liver transplant. The receptors shown here come from a human patient who received a liver transplant. T cells may partly derive from the graft donor.

This clone showed up just a few times. The gene calls are TRBV30 and TRBJ1-2, with TRBD1 matching 9 bases. The germline gives CDR1 GTSNPN, CDR2 SVGIG (reference sequence). V lost 8 bases, J lost 8 bases, and 9 bases stayed unmatched. The CDR3 is 12 amino acids. The CDR3 reads CALAGTGIGYTF. CDR3 bases: TGTGCCCTTGCCGGGACAGGGATAGGCTACACCTTC.

This clone has just one count. The chain uses TRBV19 and TRBJ2-7; no definite D call. The CDR3 is 11 amino acids. Germline V gives CDR1 LNHDA, CDR2 SQIVND (reference sequence). Trimming shortened V by 7 bases and J by 2 bases, and 6 bases separated the two germline ends. The CDR3 loop is CASTDTYEQYF. The CDR3 DNA sequence: TGTGCCAGTACGGATACCTACGAGCAGTACTTC.

The V and J genes are TRBV2 and TRBJ2-5, with D possibly matching TRBD1 (7 bases). V shed 11 bases and J shed 5 bases, with 18 bases lying between them. CDR1 is SNHLY and CDR2 is FYNNEI in the germline V gene. CDR3 size: 13 residues. The CDR3 here is CAQQGGRVETQYF. The CDR3 bases are TGTGCCCAGCAGGGGGGCAGGGTTGAGACCCAGTACTTC.

V and J are TRBV15 and TRBJ2-3; 10 positions match TRBD2. This CDR3 is 17 amino acids long. The V and J ends lost 3 bases and 3 bases, in that order; junction bases with no gene match: 9. Germline V gene data show CDR1 as LNHNV and CDR2 as YYDKDF (reference sequence). CDR3 amino acids: CATSRLRGAGGTDTQYF. The CDR3 DNA reads as TGTGCCACCAGCAGGCTCCGAGGAGCGGGAGGGACAGATACGCAGTATTTT.

The J gene is TRBJ2-2, the V gene TRBV4-3; 8 bases fit TRBD1. The CDR3 is 14 amino acids. The J segment lost 5 bases and the V segment lost 4 bases, leaving 3 bases of the junction unmatched. Per the germline V gene, CDR1 is LGHNA and CDR2 is YSLEER. This CDR3 reads CASSLGQGTGELFF. The CDR3 DNA sequence: TGCGCCAGCAGCCTTGGACAGGGAACCGGGGAGCTGTTTTTT.

The chain is built from TRBV18 and TRBJ2-5, with D possibly matching TRBD1 (6 bases). Per germline, CDR1 KGHSH and CDR2 LQKENI. Trimming cost V 5 bases and J 5 bases, with 15 bases left between them. The CDR3 runs to 14 residues. The CDR3: CASSASGERETQYF. The CDR3 region has the DNA TGTGCCAGCTCAGCCTCAGGGGAACGGGAGACCCAGTACTTC.

V is TRBV18 and J is TRBJ2-7, with D tentatively TRBD2 (5 bases). Trimming took 2 bases from V and 0 from J, leaving 17 bases between them. Germline V gene data show CDR1 as KGHSH and CDR2 as LQKENI. The CDR3 runs 17 residues. The CDR3 DNA sequence: TGTGCCAGCTCACCAACCCCGACTATCTCGAGCTCCTACGAGCAGTACTTC. Its translation: CASSPTPTISSSYEQYF.

This chain joins TRBV28 and TRBJ1-6; no clear D gene. The CDR3 runs to 12 residues. In germline, CDR1 is MDHEN, CDR2 SYDVKM. The V and J ends lost 2 bases and 8 bases respectively, with 4 bases between them. The DNA for the CDR3 is TGTGCCAGCAGTTTAGTCGATTCACCCCTCCACTTT. Translated: CASSLVDSPLHF.

The rearrangement links TRBV13 to TRBJ2-7, with TRBD1 matching over 10 bases. Per the germline V gene, CDR1 is PRHDT and CDR2 is FYEKMQ (reference sequence). CDR3 size: 14 residues. The V and J ends lost 3 bases and 5 bases, in that order; junction bases with no gene match: 4. The CDR3: CASSFGTGAHEQYF. CDR3 nucleotides: TGTGCCAGCAGCTTCGGGACAGGGGCCCACGAGCAGTACTTC.

V is TRBV7-9 and J is TRBJ1-1; D is ambiguous. The CDR3 spans 14 residues. V was cut by 0 bases and J by 4 bases, with 9 bases left in between. Germline V gene lookup returns CDR1 SEHNR and CDR2 FQNEAQ (reference sequence). CDR3 DNA sequence: TGTGCCAGCAGCTTAGCGCTGGTGGGCACTGAAGCTTTCTTT. Translating gives CASSLALVGTEAFF.